This T cell receptor (beta chain) derives from a study of shared clonotypes between healthy human individuals (dated by TCRdb to about 2020). Turning to the overall study: Two women and a few men aged 18 to 49 years were included in the cohort. Leukapheresis yielded between about 0.94 and 8.9 billion PBMCs per donor. Libraries were prepared and TCR repertoires were sequenced by different laboratories using diverse techniques, in order to increase sequencing depth and limit assay-specific biases. For each donor, three plates each were used for CD4 naive and CD4 memory, two plates were used for CD8 naive, and one plate was used for CD8 memory. Blood TCR repertoires of five healthy adults were deeply sequenced to estimate repertoire size and the extent of clonotype sharing between individuals. The research as a whole found: Sampling was restricted to blood, and TCR repertoires in tissues likely differ from the TCR repertoires found in blood. Incomplete sequencing was indicated by rarefaction of sorted-subset datasets, despite the large sequencing depth. The genetic and exposure-history diversity represented was limited by the small number of donors. Naive subsets generally had larger estimated clonotype richness than memory subsets. Based on pairwise subsampling, the degree of clonotype sharing among donors was expected to be affected by sequencing depth. When several donors were compared, the shared fraction of clonotypes was 5% to 6.5% for naive CD4, roughly 3.4% for naive CD8, roughly 2.5% for memory CD4, and under 0.5% for memory CD8. Clonotypes shared by all four sorted-subset donors showed higher generation probabilities than non-shared clonotypes.

The donors were healthy, HIV-negative adults with no recently reported acute infections or vaccinations. Every donor was a Caucasian adult living in Nashville, Tennessee, USA. CD4+ T cells were enriched by magnetic negative selection, after which naive cells were positively selected on CD45RA and the negative fraction was taken as the memory subset. After blood collection by leukapheresis, PBMCs were isolated using Ficoll-Histopaque density gradient centrifugation and then cryopreserved in the vapor phase of liquid nitrogen. Purity and quantity of every magnetically sorted T cell population were checked by analytical flow cytometry. Genomic DNA was isolated from every sorted fraction and measured by UV absorbance on a Nanodrop 2000c. Using the deep immunoSEQ assay, TCR CDR3 regions were amplified from genomic DNA by multiplex PCR. Extracted genomic DNA from each cell subset was distributed evenly across all wells of several immunoSEQ 96-well plates, and each plate was treated as a replicate. Each replicate PCR for sorted subsets received around 0.2 ug genomic DNA, equal to about 30,000 T cell genomes. Purified libraries were quantified with a Qubit 3.0 fluorometer, sized on a Bioanalyzer 2100, and re-quantified with the KAPA Library Quantification kit. A separate single-read 150-cycle Illumina NextSeq 550 flow cell was used to sequence each immunoSEQ 96-well plate. For the original study's pipeline: Because only junctional sequences without quality scores were contained in the immunoSEQ output, filtering matching that applied to full-length reads could not be performed. To assign V/J genes and CDR3, sequences were annotated against IMGT germline references using PyIR, a Python wrapper for IgBLAST v1.9. Reads were filtered out if the reads had weak V/J assignments (E-value above 1e-6), no CDR3, stop codons, out-of-frame junctions, or ambiguous translated residues. A V3J clonotype was defined by an identical inferred V gene, J gene, and CDR3 amino acid sequence. To compute the percentage overlap between repertoires, the number of shared unique clonotypes was divided by the size of the smaller repertoire. RTK rarefaction, the Chao1 estimator, and Recon v2.1 estimates of unobserved clonotypes were used to assess repertoire richness. Generation probabilities for all TCRbeta clonotypes obtained by the gDNA method from several donors were computed using OLGA. The table was pulled from immuneACCESS by TCRdb, which kept in-frame rearrangements only. Such tables lose some clones; where checked, under half of the loss comes from unresolved V genes, and the rest has no known cause. Clonal size and the V and J genes are those of that table, whereas D and trimming came from the DNA. The sample table holds a few million clones, of which about 92% were seen once. The top ten hold 0.11% to 0.15% of the sample.

Sequences MNHNS (CDR1) and SASEGT (CDR2) are obtained from the germline V gene. After removal of 3 bases from V and 2 bases from J, the junction retains 4 bases not matched to a gene. The CDR3 numbers 15 residues from cysteine through phenylalanine. Here the CDR3 DNA is all that survives: 45 bases in frame from base 1. The table lists this clone with a count of one. Its target antigen remains unknown. Qualities for individual bases were not recorded, and no much larger clone is one base off. This TCR was sampled from a man younger than 30 in good health. The sequence is built from TRBV6-1 and TRBJ1-3; TRBD1 aligns with 7 central bases. Specimen: naive CD4+ T cells sorted from blood. The sample's cell subset or site label is to be understood as: CD45RA+ positively selected. The nucleotide sequence is given as TGTGCCAGCAGTGACCAAGGGGGCGCTGGAAACACCATATATTTT. It encodes CASSDQGGAGNTIYF.